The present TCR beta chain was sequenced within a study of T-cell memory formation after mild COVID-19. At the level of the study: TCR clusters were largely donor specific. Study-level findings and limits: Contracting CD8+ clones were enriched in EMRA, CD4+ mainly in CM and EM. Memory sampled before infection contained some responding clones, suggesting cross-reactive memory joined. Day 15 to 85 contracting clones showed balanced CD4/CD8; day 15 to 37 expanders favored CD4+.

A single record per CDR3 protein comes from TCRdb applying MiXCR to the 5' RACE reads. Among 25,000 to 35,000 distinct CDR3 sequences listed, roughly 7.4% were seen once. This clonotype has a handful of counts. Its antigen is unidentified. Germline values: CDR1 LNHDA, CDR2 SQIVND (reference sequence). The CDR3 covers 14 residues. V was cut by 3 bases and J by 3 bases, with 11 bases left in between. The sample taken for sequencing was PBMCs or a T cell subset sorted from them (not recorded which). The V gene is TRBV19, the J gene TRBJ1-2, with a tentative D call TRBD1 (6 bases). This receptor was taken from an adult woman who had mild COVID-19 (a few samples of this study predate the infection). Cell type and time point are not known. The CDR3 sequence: CASSMQGKHYGYTF. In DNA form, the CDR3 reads TGTGCCAGTAGTATGCAGGGGAAGCACTATGGCTACACCTTC.